The 15 T cell receptor beta chains below come from one sample, sequenced in a study of blood T cell repertoires in COVID-19. Sequencing used immunoSEQ multiplex PCR; TCRdb keeps in-frame clones, though not all of them. The sample records hundreds of thousands of clones, 85% to 90% being singletons. The sample was PBMCs or T cells enriched from blood (not recorded which). The receptors here all came from a man aged 35 to 55 who had recovered from COVID-19.

The chain employs TRBV29-1 and TRBJ1-5; D is unresolved. CDR1 SQVTM and CDR2 ANQGSEA come from the germline V gene. The CDR3 runs 19 residues. V was pared by 2 bases and J by 6 bases, with 29 bases between. CDR3 sequence (DNA): TGCAGCGTTGAACAGGAGAGGGTCTTTCGGGCCCTTCCATTTCAGCCCCAGCATTTT. The encoded protein is CSVEQERVFRALPFQPQHF.

V usage is TRBV12-3 or TRBV12-4 and J usage is TRBJ2-7, with D possibly being TRBD1 (5 bases). The CDR3 spans 13 residues. V was pared by 7 bases and J by 6 bases, with 16 bases between. The CDR3 loop is CASMTDLAGEQYF. The CDR3 nucleotides are TGTGCCAGCATGACAGATTTGGCAGGCGAGCAGTACTTC.

As regards this clone: The limits of the CDR3 on the DNA are not certain, so only TCRdb's listed CDR3 is given. J is TRBJ1-2 and V is TRBV12-3 or TRBV12-4; the D call in the table, TRBD1, was not verified against the DNA. The CDR3 is 12 amino acids in total, end residues counted. The chain's CDR3 is CASSFGQGSGTF.

V usage is TRBV9 and J usage is TRBJ2-5; tentatively, D is TRBD2 (5 bases). V lost 0 bases and J 0 bases, leaving 12 bases between the germline ends. The V gene's germline CDR1 is SGDLS and CDR2 YYNGEE. The length of the CDR3 is 16 residues. In DNA, the CDR3 is TGTGCCAGCAGCGTAGGTAGCGCGAACCACCAAGAGACCCAGTACTTC. Amino acid sequence: CASSVGSANHQETQYF.

V and J are TRBV6-4 and TRBJ1-2, with D perhaps TRBD1 (6 bases). Germline CDR1 MRHNA, CDR2 SNTAGT. The CDR3 sequence is 14 residues long. V was clipped by 3 bases and J by 4 bases, with 12 bases between them. The CDR3 DNA is TGTGCCAGCAGTGAAGTCGCAGGGGCCTATGGCTACACCTTC. This gives the protein CASSEVAGAYGYTF.

The chain joins TRBV11-2 to TRBJ2-1, with 11 bases lining up with TRBD2. The trim removed 3 bases at V and 5 bases at J, leaving 6 bases unmatched. This CDR3 contains 16 residues. Germline CDR1 SGHAT, CDR2 FQNNGV. The CDR3 loop reads CASSFILAGVNNEQFF. The CDR3 coding sequence is TGTGCCAGCAGCTTCATACTAGCGGGAGTAAACAATGAGCAGTTCTTC.

Of note for this clone: At the DNA level, this CDR3 is encoded by other sequences in the same sample as well. The chain employs TRBV5-6 and TRBJ2-7; no firm D call. This CDR3 region has 13 residues. Germline V gene data show CDR1 as SGHDT and CDR2 as YYEEEE. Trimming took 0 bases from V and 1 from J, leaving 5 bases between them. CDR3 coding DNA: TGTGCCAGCAGCTTGGCCTCTTCCTACGAGCAGTACTTC. Its translation: CASSLASSYEQYF. Looking up the rest from reference TRBV5-6 and TRBJ2-7 gives the full variable domain: DAGVTQSPTHLIKTRGQQVTLRCSPKSGHDTVSWYQQALGQGPQFIFQYYEEEERQRGNFPDRFSGHQFPNYSSELNVNALLLGDSALYLCASSLASSYEQYFGPGTRLTVT.

This clone appeared once. The V gene is TRBV9, the J gene TRBJ2-2; TRBD2 matches 14 bases. Germline values: CDR1 SGDLS, CDR2 YYNGEE. The V segment lost 0 bases and the J segment 8 bases; nucleotides outside the gene matches: 6. This CDR3 region has 17 residues. The DNA of the CDR3 is TGTGCCAGCAGCGTAGAAGGGACTAGCGGGAGTCGGGGGGAGCTGTTTTTT. Translation: CASSVEGTSGSRGELFF.

The gene calls are TRBV11-3 and TRBJ2-7; maybe TRBD2 (6 bases). CDR1 and CDR2 (germline): SGHNT, YENEEA. The V end lost 1 base, the J end lost 2 bases, and 12 bases lay between the germline ends. The CDR3 spans 15 residues. The CDR3 DNA reads as TGTGCCAGCAGCTTAGGAGCGGGCACAGCCTACGAGCAGTACTTC. It encodes CASSLGAGTAYEQYF. Looking up the rest from reference TRBV11-3 and TRBJ2-7 gives the full variable domain: EAGVVQSPRYKIIEKKQPVAFWCNPISGHNTLYWYLQNLGQGPELLIRYENEEAVDDSQLPKDRFSAERLKGVDSTLKIQPAELGDSAVYLCASSLGAGTAYEQYFGPGTRLTVT.

CDR3 sequence: CASSTGQMNTEAFF. CDR3 DNA sequence: TGTGCCAGCAGCACGGGACAGATGAACACTGAAGCTTTCTTT. The chain has TRBV7-3 and TRBJ1-1; 7 bases map to TRBD1. The CDR3 extends over 14 amino acids. CDR1 and CDR2 from the germline V gene are SGHTA and FQGTGA. V gave up 5 bases and J gave up 0 bases; unmatched junction bases: 3.

The rearrangement links TRBV27 to TRBJ2-5; the D gene is possibly TRBD2 (5 bases). The V gene lost 5 bases and the J gene lost 4 bases, with 23 bases spanning the gap. The CDR3 contains 17 residues. CDR1 MNHEY and CDR2 SMNVEV come from the germline V gene (reference sequence). CDR3: CASSLLQSGIRRETQYF. DNA of the CDR3: TGTGCCAGCAGTCTATTGCAGTCGGGGATCCGTAGAGAGACCCAGTACTTC.

The chain couples TRBV7-6 to TRBJ1-6, with D possibly TRBD1 on 5 matching bases. Germline V CDR1 and CDR2: SGHVS, FNYEAQ. The CDR3 totals 15 residues. V lost 3 bases to trimming and J lost 7 bases, with 13 bases between them. As DNA, the CDR3 is TGTGCCAGCAGCTTCAGAACAGGAGGGAATTCACCCCTCCACTTT. Its translation: CASSFRTGGNSPLHF.

This clone was recorded only once. The gene calls are TRBV19 and TRBJ1-1; 7 positions agree with TRBD1. Germline-derived CDR1 and CDR2 are LNHDA and SQIVND (reference sequence). The CDR3 length is 12 residues. V shed 4 bases, J shed 10 bases, and the junction held 6 bases outside the gene matches. CDR3 region: CASSKVAGGAFF. CDR3 in DNA: TGTGCCAGTAGTAAAGTAGCAGGGGGAGCTTTCTTT.

This clone was seen at least ten times. Additional DNA sequences in this sample encode the identical CDR3. The chain carries TRBV19 and TRBJ1-4; D is perhaps TRBD1 (5 bases). V shed 1 base and J shed 9 bases, with 6 bases lying between them. CDR3 length: 12 amino acids. The germline V gene has CDR1 LNHDA and CDR2 SQIVND (reference sequence). CDR3 sequence: CASSIGGKKLFF. The CDR3 DNA reads as TGTGCCAGTAGTATAGGGGGCAAAAAACTGTTTTTT.

The sample holds a few counts of this clone. The chain uses TRBV7-9 and TRBJ1-1; no reliable D call. Germline loops: CDR1 SEHNR, CDR2 FQNEAQ (reference sequence). CDR3 length equals 13 residues. Trimming took 4 bases from V and 4 from J, leaving 10 bases between them. CDR3 protein: CASSSVRVTEAFF. The CDR3 region has the DNA TGTGCCAGCAGCTCCGTTCGGGTCACTGAAGCTTTCTTT. Filled out from reference TRBV7-9 and TRBJ1-1, the complete variable domain reads DTGVSQNPRHKITKRGQNVTFRCDPISEHNRLYWYRQTLGQGPEFLTYFQNEAQLEKSRLLSDRFSAERPKGSFSTLEIQRTEQGDSAMYLCASSSVRVTEAFFGQGTRLTVV.